The 4 T cell receptor beta chains listed next were all sequenced from one sample in a study of shared clonotypes between healthy human individuals (TCRdb year 2020). The library relied on the immunoSEQ multiplex PCR assay. TCRdb stores this immuneACCESS table with in-frame sequences only. Part of the clones is absent; in the studies checked, under half of the shortfall reflects unresolved V genes, and no reason is known for the rest. Counted in this sample were 2 million to 2.5 million clones; more than 90% of them appeared once. Of the sample, 0.1% to 0.15% falls within the top ten clones. The sequencing sample was made of naive CD4+ T cells sorted from blood. Read against the paper, the sample's cell subset or site label means: CD45RA+ positively selected. Source of these receptors: a man younger than 30 in good health.

The chain links TRBV5-4 to TRBJ2-1; D perhaps matches TRBD2 (5 bases). Trimming removed 2 bases at V and 0 bases at J, with 9 bases between. Germline-derived CDR1 and CDR2 are SGHNT and YYREEE (reference sequence). This CDR3 spans 15 amino acids. The CDR3 spells CASSFRADSYNEQFF. The DNA for the CDR3 is TGTGCCAGCAGCTTCCGAGCGGACTCCTACAATGAGCAGTTCTTC.

The chain is built from TRBV5-1 and TRBJ2-3; a weak D match, TRBD2 (6 bases). With 4 bases removed from V and 4 bases from J, the gap between germline ends came to 10 bases. CDR1 and CDR2 from the germline V gene are SGHRS and YFSETQ. This CDR3 has 13 residues. CDR3 coding DNA: TGCGCCAGCAGCCCGTGGGAGGCAGATACGCAGTATTTT. Amino acid sequence: CASSPWEADTQYF.

J is TRBJ2-5 and V is TRBV5-4; D uncertain. This CDR3 is 12 amino acids long. V was trimmed by 0 bases and J by 6 bases, leaving 6 bases between them. Per germline, CDR1 SGHNT and CDR2 YYREEE (reference sequence). This CDR3 reads CASSLAGKTQYF. Written as DNA, the CDR3 is TGTGCCAGCAGCTTGGCCGGTAAGACCCAGTACTTC.

The V and J genes are TRBV19 and TRBJ1-1; no firm D call. Germline V gives CDR1 LNHDA, CDR2 SQIVND (reference sequence). The CDR3 sequence is 11 residues long. Trimming took 7 bases from V and 6 from J, leaving 9 bases between them. The CDR3 protein is CASTGLAEAFF. The CDR3 bases are TGTGCCAGTACTGGGTTGGCTGAAGCTTTCTTT.